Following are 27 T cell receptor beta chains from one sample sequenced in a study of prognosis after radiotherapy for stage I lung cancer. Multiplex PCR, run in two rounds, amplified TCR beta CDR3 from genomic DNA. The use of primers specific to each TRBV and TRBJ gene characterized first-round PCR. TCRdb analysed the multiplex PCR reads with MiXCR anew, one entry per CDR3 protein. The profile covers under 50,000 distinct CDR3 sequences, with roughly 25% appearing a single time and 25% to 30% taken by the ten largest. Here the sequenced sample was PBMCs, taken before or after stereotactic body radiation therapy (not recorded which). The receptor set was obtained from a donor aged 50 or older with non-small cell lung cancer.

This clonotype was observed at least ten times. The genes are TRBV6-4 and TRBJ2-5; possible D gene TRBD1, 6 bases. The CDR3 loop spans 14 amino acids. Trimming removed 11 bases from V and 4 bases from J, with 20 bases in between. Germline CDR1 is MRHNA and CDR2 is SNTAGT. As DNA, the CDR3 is TGTGCCGGAAAAGTACAGGGTCAAGGAGAGACCCAGTACTTC. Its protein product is CAGKVQGQGETQYF.

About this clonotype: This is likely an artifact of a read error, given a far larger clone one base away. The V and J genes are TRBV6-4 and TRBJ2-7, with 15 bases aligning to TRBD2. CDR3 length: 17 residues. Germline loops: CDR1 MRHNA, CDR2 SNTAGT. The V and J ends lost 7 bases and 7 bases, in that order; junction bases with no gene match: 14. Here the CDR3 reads CASTPGTSGRPGWEQYF. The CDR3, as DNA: TGTGCCAGCACTCCCGGGACTAGCGGGAGGCCCGGGTGGGAGCAGTACTTC.

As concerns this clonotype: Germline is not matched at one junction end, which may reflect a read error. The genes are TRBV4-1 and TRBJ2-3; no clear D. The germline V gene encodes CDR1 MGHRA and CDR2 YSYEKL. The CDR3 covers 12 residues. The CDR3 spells CASRQGPDTQYF. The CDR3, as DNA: TGCGCCAGCAGACAAGGCCCAGATACGCAGTATTTT.

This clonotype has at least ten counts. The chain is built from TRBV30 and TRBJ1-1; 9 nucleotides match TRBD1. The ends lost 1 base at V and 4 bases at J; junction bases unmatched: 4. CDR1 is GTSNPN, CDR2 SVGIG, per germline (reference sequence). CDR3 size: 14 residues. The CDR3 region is CAWSAGQGRTEAFF. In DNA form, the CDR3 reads TGTGCCTGGAGTGCGGGACAGGGCCGCACTGAAGCTTTCTTT.

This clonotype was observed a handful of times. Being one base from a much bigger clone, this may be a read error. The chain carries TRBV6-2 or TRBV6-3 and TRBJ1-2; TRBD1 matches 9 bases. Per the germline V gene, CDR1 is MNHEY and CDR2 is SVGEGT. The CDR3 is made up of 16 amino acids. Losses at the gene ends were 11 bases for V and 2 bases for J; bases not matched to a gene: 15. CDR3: CAGLGTGSFFNYGYTF. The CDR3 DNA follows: TGTGCCGGTCTAGGGACAGGGTCTTTTTTCAACTATGGCTACACCTTC.

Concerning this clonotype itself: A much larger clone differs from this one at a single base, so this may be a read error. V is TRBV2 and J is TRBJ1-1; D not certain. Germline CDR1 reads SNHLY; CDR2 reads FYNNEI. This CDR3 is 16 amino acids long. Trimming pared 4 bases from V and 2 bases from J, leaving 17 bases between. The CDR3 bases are TGTGCCAGCAGTGGTTTTTTGGCCTTAAAAAACACTGAAGCTTTCTTT. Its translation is CASSGFLALKNTEAFF.

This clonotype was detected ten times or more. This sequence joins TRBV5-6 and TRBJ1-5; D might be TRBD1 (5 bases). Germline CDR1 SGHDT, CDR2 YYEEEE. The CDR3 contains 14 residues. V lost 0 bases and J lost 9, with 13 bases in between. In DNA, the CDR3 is TGTGCCAGCAGCTTGGCAGGACTTGGGGGGCCCCAGCATTTT. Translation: CASSLAGLGGPQHF.

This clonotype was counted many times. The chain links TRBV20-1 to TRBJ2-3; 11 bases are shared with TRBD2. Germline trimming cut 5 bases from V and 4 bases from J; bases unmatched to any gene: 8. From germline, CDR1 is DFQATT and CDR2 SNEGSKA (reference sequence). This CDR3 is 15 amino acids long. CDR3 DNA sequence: TGCAGTGCTCCAACCACTAGCGGGAGTGCAGATACGCAGTATTTT. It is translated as CSAPTTSGSADTQYF.

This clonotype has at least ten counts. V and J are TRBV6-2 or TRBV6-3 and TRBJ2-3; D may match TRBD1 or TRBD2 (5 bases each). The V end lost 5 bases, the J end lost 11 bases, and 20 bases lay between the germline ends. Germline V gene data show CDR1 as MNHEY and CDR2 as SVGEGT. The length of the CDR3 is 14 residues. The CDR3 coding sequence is TGTGCCAGCAGTGCATCCGGGGCCCGGAGTGGGCAGTATTTT. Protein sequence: CASSASGARSGQYF.

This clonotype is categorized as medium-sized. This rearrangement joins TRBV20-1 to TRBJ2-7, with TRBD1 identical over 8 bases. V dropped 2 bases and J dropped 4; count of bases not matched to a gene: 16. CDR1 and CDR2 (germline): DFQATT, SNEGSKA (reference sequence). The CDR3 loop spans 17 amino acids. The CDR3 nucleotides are TGCAGTGCTAGAACCGGACAGGGTGGAAGCTTTTCTTACGAGCAGTACTTC. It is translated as CSARTGQGGSFSYEQYF.

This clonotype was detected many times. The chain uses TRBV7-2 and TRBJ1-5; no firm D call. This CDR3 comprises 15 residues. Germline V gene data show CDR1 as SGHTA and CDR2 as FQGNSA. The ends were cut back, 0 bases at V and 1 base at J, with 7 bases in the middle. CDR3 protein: CASSLAASSNQPQHF. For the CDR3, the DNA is TGTGCCAGCAGCTTAGCGGCCAGCAGCAATCAGCCCCAGCATTTT. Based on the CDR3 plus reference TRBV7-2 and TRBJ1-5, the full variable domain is GAGVSQSPSNKVTEKGKDVELRCDPISGHTALYWYRQSLGQGLEFLIYFQGNSAPDKSGLPSDRFSAERTGGSVSTLTIQRTQQEDSAVYLCASSLAASSNQPQHFGDGTRLSIL.

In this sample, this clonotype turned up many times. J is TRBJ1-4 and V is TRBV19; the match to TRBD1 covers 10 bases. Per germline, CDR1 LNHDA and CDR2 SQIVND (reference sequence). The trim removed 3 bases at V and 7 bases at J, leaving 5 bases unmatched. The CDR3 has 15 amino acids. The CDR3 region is CASSMGDRGLEKLFF. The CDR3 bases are TGTGCCAGTAGTATGGGGGACAGGGGCCTTGAAAAACTGTTTTTT.

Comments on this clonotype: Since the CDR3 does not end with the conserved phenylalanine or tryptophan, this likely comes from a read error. The CDR3 bases are TGCAGTGCTAGAGATATTCGGGGGGCGTCCTATGGCTACACCTCC. As protein: CSARDIRGASYGYTS. The chain joins TRBV20-1 to TRBJ1-2, with D perhaps TRBD1 (6 bases). The germline gives CDR1 DFQATT, CDR2 SNEGSKA (reference sequence). The V end was cut by 0 bases, the J end by 4 bases, with 15 bases between. The CDR3 sequence is 15 residues long.

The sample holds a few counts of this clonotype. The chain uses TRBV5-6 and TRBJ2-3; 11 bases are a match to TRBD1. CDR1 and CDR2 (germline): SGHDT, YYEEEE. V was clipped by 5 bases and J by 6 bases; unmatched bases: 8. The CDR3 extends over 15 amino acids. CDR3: CASRDGQGAGDTQYF. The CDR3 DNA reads TGTGCCAGCAGAGACGGACAGGGGGCAGGGGATACGCAGTATTTT. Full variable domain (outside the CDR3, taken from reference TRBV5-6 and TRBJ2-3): DAGVTQSPTHLIKTRGQQVTLRCSPKSGHDTVSWYQQALGQGPQFIFQYYEEEERQRGNFPDRFSGHQFPNYSSELNVNALLLGDSALYLCASRDGQGAGDTQYFGPGTRLTVL.

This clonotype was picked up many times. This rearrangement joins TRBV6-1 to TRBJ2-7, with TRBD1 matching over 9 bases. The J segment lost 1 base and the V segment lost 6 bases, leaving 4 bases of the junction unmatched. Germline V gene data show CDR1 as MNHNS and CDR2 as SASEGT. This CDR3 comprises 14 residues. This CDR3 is CASSRDRDSYEQYF. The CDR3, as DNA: TGTGCCAGCAGCCGGGACAGGGATTCCTACGAGCAGTACTTC.

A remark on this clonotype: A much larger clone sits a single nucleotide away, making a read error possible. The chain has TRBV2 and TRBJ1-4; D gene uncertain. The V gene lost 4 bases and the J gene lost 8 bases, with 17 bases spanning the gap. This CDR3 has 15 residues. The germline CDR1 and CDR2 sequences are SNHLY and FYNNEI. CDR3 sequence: CASSARTKLSEKLFF. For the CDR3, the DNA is TGTGCCAGCAGTGCTCGGACGAAGCTATCGGAAAAACTGTTTTTT.

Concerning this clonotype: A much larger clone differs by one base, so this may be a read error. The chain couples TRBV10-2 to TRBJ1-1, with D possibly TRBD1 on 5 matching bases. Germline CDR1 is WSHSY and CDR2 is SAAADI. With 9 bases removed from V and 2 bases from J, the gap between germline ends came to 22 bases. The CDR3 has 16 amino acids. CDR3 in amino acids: CASQEPLTDINTEAFF. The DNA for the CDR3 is TGCGCCAGTCAGGAACCCTTGACAGATATCAACACTGAAGCTTTCTTT.

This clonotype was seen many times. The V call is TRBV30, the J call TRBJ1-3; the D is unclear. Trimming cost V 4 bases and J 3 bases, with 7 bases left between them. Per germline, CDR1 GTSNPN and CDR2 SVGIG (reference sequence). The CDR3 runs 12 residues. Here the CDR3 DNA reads TGTGCCTGGAACATGGGTGGAAACACCATATATTTT. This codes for CAWNMGGNTIYF. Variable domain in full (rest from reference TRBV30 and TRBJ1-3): SQTIHQWPATLVQPVGSPLSLECTVEGTSNPNLYWYRQAAGRGLQLLFYSVGIGQISSEVPQNLSASRPQDRQFILSSKKLLLSDSGFYLCAWNMGGNTIYFGEGSWLTVV.

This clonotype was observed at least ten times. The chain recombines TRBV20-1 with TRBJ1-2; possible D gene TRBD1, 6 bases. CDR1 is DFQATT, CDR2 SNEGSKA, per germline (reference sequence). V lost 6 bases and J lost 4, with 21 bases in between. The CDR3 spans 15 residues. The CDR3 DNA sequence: TGCAGTGCCAAGGGCGATCAGGGGACCATCTATGGCTACACCTTC. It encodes CSAKGDQGTIYGYTF.

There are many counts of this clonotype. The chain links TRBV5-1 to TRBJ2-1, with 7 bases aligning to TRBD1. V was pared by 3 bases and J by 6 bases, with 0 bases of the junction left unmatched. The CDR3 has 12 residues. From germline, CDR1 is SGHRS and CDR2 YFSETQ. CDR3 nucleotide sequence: TGCGCCAGCAGCTGGGACAGCAATGAGCAGTTCTTC. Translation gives CASSWDSNEQFF.

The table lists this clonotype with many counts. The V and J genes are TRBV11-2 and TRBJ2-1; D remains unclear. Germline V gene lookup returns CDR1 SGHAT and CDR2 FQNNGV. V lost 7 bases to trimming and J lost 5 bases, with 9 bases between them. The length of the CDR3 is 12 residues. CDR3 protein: CASTPQDNEQFF. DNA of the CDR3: TGTGCCAGCACCCCCCAGGACAATGAGCAGTTCTTC. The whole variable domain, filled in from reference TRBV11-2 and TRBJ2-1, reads EAGVAQSPRYKIIEKRQSVAFWCNPISGHATLYWYQQILGQGPKLLIQFQNNGVVDDSQLPKDRFSAERLKGVDSTLKIQPAKLEDSAVYLCASTPQDNEQFFGPGTRLTVL.

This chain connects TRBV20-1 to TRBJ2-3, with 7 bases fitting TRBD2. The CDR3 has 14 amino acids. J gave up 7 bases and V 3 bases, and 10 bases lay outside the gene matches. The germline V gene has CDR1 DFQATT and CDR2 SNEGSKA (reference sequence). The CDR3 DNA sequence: TGCAGTGCTAGTGGGGGGAGGGCCCTAAATACGCAGTATTTT. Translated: CSASGGRALNTQYF.

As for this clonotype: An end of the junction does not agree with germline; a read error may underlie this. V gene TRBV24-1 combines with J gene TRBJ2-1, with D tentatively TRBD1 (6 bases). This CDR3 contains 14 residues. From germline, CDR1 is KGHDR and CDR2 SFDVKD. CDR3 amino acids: CATSDYAMCRGFIF. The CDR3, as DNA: TGTGCCACCAGTGACTACGCTATGTGCAGGGGCTTCATCTTC.

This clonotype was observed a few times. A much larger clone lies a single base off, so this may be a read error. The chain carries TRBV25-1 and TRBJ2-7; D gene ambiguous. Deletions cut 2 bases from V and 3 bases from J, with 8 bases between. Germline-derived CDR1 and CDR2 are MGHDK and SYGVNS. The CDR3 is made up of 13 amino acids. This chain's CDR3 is CASSERLHYEQYF. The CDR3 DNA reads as TGTGCCAGCAGTGAACGGTTACACTACGAGCAGTACTTC.

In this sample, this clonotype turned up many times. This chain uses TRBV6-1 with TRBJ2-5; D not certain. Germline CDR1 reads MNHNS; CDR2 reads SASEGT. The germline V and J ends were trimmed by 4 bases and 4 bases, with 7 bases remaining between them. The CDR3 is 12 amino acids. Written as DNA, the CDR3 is TGTGCCAGCAGTGCCTATGGAGAGACCCAGTACTTC. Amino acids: CASSAYGETQYF.

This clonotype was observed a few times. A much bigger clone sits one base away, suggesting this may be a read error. The CDR3 sequence: CVSIQGAGELFF. The CDR3 region has the DNA TGTGTCAGCATCCAGGGAGCCGGGGAGCTGTTTTTT. This chain links TRBV2 with TRBJ2-2, with D perhaps given as TRBD1 or TRBD2 (5 bases each). CDR1 is SNHLY, CDR2 FYNNEI, per germline. The CDR3 length is 12 residues.

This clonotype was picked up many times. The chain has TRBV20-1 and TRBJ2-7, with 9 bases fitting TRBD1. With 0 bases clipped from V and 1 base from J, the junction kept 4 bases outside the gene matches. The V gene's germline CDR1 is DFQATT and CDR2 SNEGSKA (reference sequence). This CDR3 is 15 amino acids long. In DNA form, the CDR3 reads TGCAGTGCTAGAGAGGGACAGGGACTTTCCTACGAGCAGTACTTC. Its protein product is CSAREGQGLSYEQYF.